The text below deals with one TCR beta chain. TCRdb passed the 5' RACE reads through MiXCR, listing each CDR3 protein once. The table has about 220,000 distinct CDR3 sequences, approximately 10% seen once. The data belong to a study of CD8 T cells in ankylosing spondylitis. The CDR3 length is 14 residues. V was pared by 1 base and J by 0 bases, with 7 bases between. In germline, CDR1 is LGHDT, CDR2 YNNKEL (reference sequence). This sequence was found in a male donor with ankylosing spondylitis or in good health (not recorded which). The sequenced sample was blood, either unsorted or a sorted T cell fraction (not recorded which). The chain links TRBV3-1 to TRBJ2-7; possibly TRBD2 for D (6 bases). CDR3 nucleotides: TGTGCCAGCAGCCAAGGGACTACCTCCTACGAGCAGTACTTC. Protein sequence: CASSQGTTSYEQYF.